The 10 T cell receptor beta chains presented below share a single source sample, sequenced in a study of shared clonotypes between healthy human individuals. Some clones are missing from TCRdb's copy, which holds only in-frame ones; the method was immunoSEQ multiplex PCR. The sample carries almost 750,000 clones, 72% recorded once. Sequencing was performed on memory CD4+ T cells sorted from blood. Described subset: CD45RA-negative fraction. The source is a woman in her 30s in good health.

CDR3 region: CASSLGTSGVYEQYF. The CDR3 nucleotides read TGTGCCAGCAGCCTCGGGACTAGCGGAGTCTACGAGCAGTACTTC. The chain is built from TRBV7-9 and TRBJ2-7; 11 nucleotides agree with TRBD2. Germline CDR1 and CDR2: SEHNR and FQNEAQ (reference sequence). The CDR3 length is 15 residues. J lost 3 bases, V lost 5 bases, and 6 bases had no gene match.

This chain joins TRBV10-3 and TRBJ2-3; D remains ambiguous. V lost 2 bases to trimming and J lost 3 bases, with 9 bases between them. This CDR3 is built from 14 residues. Germline assignment: CDR1 ENHRY and CDR2 SYGVKD. CDR3 residues: CAISERVTTDTQYF. The CDR3 DNA sequence: TGTGCCATCAGTGAGCGGGTGACAACAGATACGCAGTATTTT.

The CDR3: CASSPQATSGRASEQFF. Here the CDR3 DNA reads TGTGCCAGCAGCCCACAAGCTACTAGCGGGAGGGCCAGTGAGCAGTTCTTC. V and J are TRBV7-2 and TRBJ2-1; 13 bases are a match to TRBD2. The germline CDR1 and CDR2 sequences are SGHTA and FQGNSA. V was clipped by 5 bases and J by 9 bases; unmatched bases: 13. The CDR3 sequence is 17 residues long.

This chain uses TRBV2 with TRBJ2-3; 8 bases line up with TRBD2. Trimming at V came to 7 bases and at J to 2 bases, leaving 11 bases not matched to a gene. CDR3 length equals 16 residues. Germline V gene sequence: CDR1 SNHLY, CDR2 FYNNEI. The CDR3 coding sequence is TGTGCCAGCAAGGTATTAGCGGGGATAACCACAGATACGCAGTATTTT. Translated, it gives CASKVLAGITTDTQYF.

This chain connects TRBV28 to TRBJ2-5; D remains unclear. V lost 4 bases to trimming and J lost 10 bases, with 19 bases between them. This CDR3 is 14 amino acids long. CDR1 is MDHEN, CDR2 SYDVKM, per germline. The CDR3 sequence is CASSWAGLKRDQYF. The DNA of the CDR3 is TGTGCCAGCAGTTGGGCAGGCCTCAAGAGAGACCAGTACTTC.

This clone was seen a few times. A much more abundant neighbour one base away suggests this may be a read error. The sample contains more than one DNA sequence encoding this CDR3. This sequence joins TRBV28 and TRBJ2-5, with D unclear. Judging by the DNA end, TRBJ2-7 fits better; the J call may be wrong. The CDR3 is made up of 11 amino acids. The germline CDR1 and CDR2 sequences are MDHEN and SYDVKM. The CDR3 loop reads CASSHSYEQYF. CDR3 nucleotides: TGTGCCAGCAGTCACTCCTACGAGCAGTACTTC.

This chain links TRBV23-1 with TRBJ2-1; TRBD1 aligns across 7 bases. TRBV23-1 is an ORF, and what it does is uncertain. V was pared by 7 bases and J by 5 bases, with 5 bases of the junction left unmatched. The CDR3 spans 13 residues. CDR3 nucleotide sequence: TGCGCCAGCACTAACGGGACAGACAATGAGCAGTTCTTC. Amino acids: CASTNGTDNEQFF.

This clone was detected a few times. This sequence joins TRBV10-2 and TRBJ1-2; D is possibly TRBD1 (5 bases). The length of the CDR3 is 13 residues. V shed 8 bases and J shed 4 bases, with 14 bases lying between them. Looked up from germline, CDR1 is WSHSY and CDR2 is SAAADI. CDR3 bases: TGCGCCAGCCTTCAGGGCCGGGGCTATGGCTACACCTTC. Amino acids: CASLQGRGYGYTF.

On this clone: Other DNA sequences from this sample encode an identical CDR3 as well. The chain has TRBV5-1 and TRBJ2-1; D is ambiguous. Trimming left V 3 bases short and J 4 bases short, with 14 bases between. Per the germline V gene, CDR1 is SGHRS and CDR2 is YFSETQ. The CDR3 has 15 amino acids. CDR3 residues: CASSSDSPGYNEQFF. DNA of the CDR3: TGCGCCAGCAGCTCCGACTCCCCCGGGTACAATGAGCAGTTCTTC.

The gene calls are TRBV7-2 and TRBJ2-2; tentatively, D is TRBD1 (5 bases). The CDR3 is 14 residues long. CDR1 and CDR2 from the germline V gene are SGHTA and FQGNSA. Trimming stripped 8 bases from V and 4 bases from J, with 14 bases between. The CDR3 bases are TGTGCCAGCTCCTTGGAGACAGCCACCGGGGAGCTGTTTTTT. It yields the protein CASSLETATGELFF.